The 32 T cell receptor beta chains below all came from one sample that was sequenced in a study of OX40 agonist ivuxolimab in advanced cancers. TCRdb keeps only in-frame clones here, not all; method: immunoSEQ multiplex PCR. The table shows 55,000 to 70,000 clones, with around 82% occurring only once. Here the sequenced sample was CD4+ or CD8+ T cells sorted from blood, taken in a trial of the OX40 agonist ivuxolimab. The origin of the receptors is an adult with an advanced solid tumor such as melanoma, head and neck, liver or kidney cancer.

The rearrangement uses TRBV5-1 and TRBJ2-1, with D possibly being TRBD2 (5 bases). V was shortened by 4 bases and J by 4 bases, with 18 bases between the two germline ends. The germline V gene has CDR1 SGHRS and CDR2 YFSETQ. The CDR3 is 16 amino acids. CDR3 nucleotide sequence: TGCGCCAGCAGCCAGATTGAGGGAGACATATACAATGAGCAGTTCTTC. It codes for CASSQIEGDIYNEQFF.

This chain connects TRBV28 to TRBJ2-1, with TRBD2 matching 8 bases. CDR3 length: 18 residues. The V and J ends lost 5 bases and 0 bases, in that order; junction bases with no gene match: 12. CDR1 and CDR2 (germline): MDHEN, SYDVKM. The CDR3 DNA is TGTGCCAGCAGTACCACCGGGAGGGCCGTTGGCTCCTACAATGAGCAGTTCTTC. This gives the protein CASSTTGRAVGSYNEQFF.

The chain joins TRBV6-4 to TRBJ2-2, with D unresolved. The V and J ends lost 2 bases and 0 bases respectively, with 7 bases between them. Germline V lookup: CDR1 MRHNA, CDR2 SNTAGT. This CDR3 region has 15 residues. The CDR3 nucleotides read TGTGCCAGCAGTGACGCCCCCGCGAACACCGGGGAGCTGTTTTTT. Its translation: CASSDAPANTGELFF.

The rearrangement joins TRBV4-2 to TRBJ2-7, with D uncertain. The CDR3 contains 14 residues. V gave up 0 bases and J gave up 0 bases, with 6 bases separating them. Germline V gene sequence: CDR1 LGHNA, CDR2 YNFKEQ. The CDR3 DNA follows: TGTGCCAGCAGCCAAGAACGCACCTCCTACGAGCAGTACTTC. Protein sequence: CASSQERTSYEQYF.

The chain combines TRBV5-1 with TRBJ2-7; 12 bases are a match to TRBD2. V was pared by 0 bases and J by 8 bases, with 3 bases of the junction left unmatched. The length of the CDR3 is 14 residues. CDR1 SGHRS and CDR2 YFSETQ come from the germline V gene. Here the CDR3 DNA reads TGCGCCAGCAGCTTGGGACTAGCGGGAGATAAGCAGTACTTC. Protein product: CASSLGLAGDKQYF.

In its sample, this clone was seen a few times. The DNA for the CDR3 is TGTGCCAGTAGTCCCCGGCCAAGATACGAGCAGTACTTC. Encoded protein: CASSPRPRYEQYF. The genes are TRBV19 and TRBJ2-7, with D hard to call. Germline V lookup: CDR1 LNHDA, CDR2 SQIVND (reference sequence). V shed 5 bases and J shed 4 bases, with 12 bases lying between them. The CDR3 extends over 13 amino acids.

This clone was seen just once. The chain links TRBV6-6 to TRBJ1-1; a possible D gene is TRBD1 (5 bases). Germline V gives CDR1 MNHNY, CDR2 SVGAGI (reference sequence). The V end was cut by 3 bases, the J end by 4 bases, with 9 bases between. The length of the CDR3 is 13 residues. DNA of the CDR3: TGTGCCAGCAGTTATGGGGCGGGCACTGAAGCTTTCTTT. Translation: CASSYGAGTEAFF.

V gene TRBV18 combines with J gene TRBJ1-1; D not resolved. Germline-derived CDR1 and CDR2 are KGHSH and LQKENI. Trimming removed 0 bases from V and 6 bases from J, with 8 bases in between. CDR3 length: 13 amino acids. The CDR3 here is CASSPPAASEAFF. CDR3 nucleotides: TGTGCCAGCTCACCACCGGCAGCGTCTGAAGCTTTCTTT.

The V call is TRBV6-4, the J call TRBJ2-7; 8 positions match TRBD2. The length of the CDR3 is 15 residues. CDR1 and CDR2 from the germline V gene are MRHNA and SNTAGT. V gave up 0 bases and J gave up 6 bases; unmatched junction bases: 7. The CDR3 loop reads CASSDSGLVRTEQYF. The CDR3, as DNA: TGTGCCAGCAGTGACTCGGGACTAGTACGGACCGAGCAGTACTTC.

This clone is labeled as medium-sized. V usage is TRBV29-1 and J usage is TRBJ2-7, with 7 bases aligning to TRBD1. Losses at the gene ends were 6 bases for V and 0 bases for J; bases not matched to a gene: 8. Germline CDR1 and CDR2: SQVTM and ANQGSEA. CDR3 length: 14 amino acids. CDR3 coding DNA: TGCAGCGTCACAGGGGCTACCTCCTCCTACGAGCAGTACTTC. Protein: CSVTGATSSYEQYF.

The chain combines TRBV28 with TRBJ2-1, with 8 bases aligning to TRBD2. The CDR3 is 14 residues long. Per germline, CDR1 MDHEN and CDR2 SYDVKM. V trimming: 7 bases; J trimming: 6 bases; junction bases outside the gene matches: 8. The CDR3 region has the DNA TGTGCCAGCAAACACCGGGAGGGCTTCAATGAGCAGTTCTTC. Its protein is CASKHREGFNEQFF.

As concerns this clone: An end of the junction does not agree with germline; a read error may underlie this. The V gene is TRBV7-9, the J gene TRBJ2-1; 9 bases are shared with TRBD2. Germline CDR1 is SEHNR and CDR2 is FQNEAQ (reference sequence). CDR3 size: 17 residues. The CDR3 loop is CTSSGQKYAGGRNEQFF. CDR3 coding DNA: TGTACCAGCAGCGGCCAGAAGTATGCGGGGGGGCGGAATGAGCAGTTCTTC.

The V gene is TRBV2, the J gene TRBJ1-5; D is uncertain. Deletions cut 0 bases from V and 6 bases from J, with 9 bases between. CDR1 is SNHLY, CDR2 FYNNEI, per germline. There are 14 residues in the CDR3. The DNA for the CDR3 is TGTGCCAGCAGTGAAGCGCCCGGAGGTCAGCCCCAGCATTTT. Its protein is CASSEAPGGQPQHF.

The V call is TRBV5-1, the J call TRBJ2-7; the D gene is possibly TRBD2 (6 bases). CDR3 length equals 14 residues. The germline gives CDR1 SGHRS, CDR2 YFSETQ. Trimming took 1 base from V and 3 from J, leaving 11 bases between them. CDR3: CASSLTAGGYEQYF. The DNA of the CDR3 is TGCGCCAGCAGCTTGACAGCCGGGGGCTACGAGCAGTACTTC.

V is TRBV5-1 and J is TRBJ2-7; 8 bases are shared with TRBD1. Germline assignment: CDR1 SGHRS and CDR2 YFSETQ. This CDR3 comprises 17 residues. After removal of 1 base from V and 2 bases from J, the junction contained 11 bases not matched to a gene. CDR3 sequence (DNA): TGCGCCAGCAGCTTGCCAACCGGGACAGGTTTGACCTACGAGCAGTACTTC. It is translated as CASSLPTGTGLTYEQYF.

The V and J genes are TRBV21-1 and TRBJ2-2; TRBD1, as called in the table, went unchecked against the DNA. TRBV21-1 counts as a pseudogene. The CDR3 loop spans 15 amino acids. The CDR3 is CASSKPTDSTGELFF. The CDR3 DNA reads TGTGCCAGCAGCAAACCAACAGATTCCACCGGGGAGCTGTTTTTT.

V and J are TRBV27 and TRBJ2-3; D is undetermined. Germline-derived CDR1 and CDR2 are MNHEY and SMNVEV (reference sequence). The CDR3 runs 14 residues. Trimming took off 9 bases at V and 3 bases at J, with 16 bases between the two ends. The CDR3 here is CARILHLGTDTQYF. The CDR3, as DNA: TGTGCCAGGATCCTCCATCTGGGGACAGATACGCAGTATTTT.

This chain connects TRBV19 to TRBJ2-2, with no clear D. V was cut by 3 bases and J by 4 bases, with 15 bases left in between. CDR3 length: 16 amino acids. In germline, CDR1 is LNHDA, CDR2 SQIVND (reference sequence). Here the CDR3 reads CASSMEWQIGTGELFF. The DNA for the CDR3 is TGTGCCAGTAGTATGGAGTGGCAGATAGGCACCGGGGAGCTGTTTTTT. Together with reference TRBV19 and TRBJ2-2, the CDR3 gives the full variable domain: DGGITQSPKYLFRKEGQNVTLSCEQNLNHDAMYWYRQDPGQGLRLIYYSQIVNDFQKGDIAEGYSVSREKKESFPLTVTSAQKNPTAFYLCASSMEWQIGTGELFFGEGSRLTVL.

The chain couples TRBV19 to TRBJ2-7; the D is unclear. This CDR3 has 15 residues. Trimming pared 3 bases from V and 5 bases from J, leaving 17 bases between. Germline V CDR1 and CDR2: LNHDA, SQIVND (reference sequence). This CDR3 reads CASSIRSDALDEQYF. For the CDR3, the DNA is TGTGCCAGTAGTATTCGTTCGGACGCGTTGGACGAGCAGTACTTC.

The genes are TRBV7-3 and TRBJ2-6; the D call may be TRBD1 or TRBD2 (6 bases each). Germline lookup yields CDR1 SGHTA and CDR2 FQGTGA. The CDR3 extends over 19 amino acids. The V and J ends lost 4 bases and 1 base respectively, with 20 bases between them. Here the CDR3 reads CASSSGIGQGTSGANVLTF. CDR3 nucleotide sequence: TGTGCCAGCAGCTCCGGGATAGGTCAGGGGACTTCTGGGGCCAACGTCCTGACTTTC. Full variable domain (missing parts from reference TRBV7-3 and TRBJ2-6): GAGVSQTPSNKVTEKGKYVELRCDPISGHTALYWYRQSLGQGPEFLIYFQGTGAADDSGLPNDRFFAVRPEGSVSTLKIQRTERGDSAVYLCASSSGIGQGTSGANVLTFGAGSRLTVL.

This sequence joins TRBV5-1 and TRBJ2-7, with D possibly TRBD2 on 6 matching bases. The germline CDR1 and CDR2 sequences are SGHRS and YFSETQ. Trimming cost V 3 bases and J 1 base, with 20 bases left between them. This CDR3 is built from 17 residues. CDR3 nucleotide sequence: TGCGCCAGCAGCTGGAGGGCCGGGCAGAGGACTTCCTACGAGCAGTACTTC. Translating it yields CASSWRAGQRTSYEQYF.

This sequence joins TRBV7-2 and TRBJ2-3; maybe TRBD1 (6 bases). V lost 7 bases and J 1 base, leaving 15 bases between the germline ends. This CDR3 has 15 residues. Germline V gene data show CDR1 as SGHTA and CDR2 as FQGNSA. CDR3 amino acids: CASTPGAGGTDTQYF. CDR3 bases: TGTGCCAGCACCCCCGGGGCAGGGGGCACAGATACGCAGTATTTT.

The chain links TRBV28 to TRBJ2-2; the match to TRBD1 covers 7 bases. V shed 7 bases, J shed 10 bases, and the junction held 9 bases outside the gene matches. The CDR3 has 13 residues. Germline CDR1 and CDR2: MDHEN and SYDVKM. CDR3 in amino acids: CASTPPTGKELFF. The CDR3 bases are TGTGCCAGCACCCCCCCGACAGGGAAGGAGCTGTTTTTT.

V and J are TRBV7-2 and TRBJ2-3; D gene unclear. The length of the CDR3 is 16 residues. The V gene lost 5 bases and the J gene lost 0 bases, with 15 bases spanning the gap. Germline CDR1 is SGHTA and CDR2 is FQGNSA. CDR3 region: CASSPRQTSSTDTQYF. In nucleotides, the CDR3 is TGTGCCAGCAGCCCTAGACAAACCTCTAGCACAGATACGCAGTATTTT.

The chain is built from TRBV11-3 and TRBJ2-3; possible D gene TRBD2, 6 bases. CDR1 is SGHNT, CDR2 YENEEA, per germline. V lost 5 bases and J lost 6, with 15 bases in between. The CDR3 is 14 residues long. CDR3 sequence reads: CASSKPGGGDTQYF. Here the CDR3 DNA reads TGTGCCAGCAGCAAACCCGGGGGTGGGGATACGCAGTATTTT.

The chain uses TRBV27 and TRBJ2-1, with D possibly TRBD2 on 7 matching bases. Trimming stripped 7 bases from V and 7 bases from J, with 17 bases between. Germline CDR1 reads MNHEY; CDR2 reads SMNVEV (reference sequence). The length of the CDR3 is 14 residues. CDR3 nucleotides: TGTGCCAGCAAATGGGGGGGGGCCGATAATGAGCAGTTCTTC. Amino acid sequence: CASKWGGADNEQFF.

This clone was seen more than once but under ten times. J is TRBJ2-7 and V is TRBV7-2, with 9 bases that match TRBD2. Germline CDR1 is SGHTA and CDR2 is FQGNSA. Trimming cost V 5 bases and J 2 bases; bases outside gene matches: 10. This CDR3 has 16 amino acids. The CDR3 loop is CASSQRSGGSTYEQYF. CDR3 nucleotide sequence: TGTGCCAGCAGCCAAAGGAGCGGGGGGTCAACCTACGAGCAGTACTTC.

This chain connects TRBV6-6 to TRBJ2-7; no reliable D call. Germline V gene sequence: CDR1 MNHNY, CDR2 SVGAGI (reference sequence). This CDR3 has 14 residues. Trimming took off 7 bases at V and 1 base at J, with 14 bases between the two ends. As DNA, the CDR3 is TGTGCCAGCACCCTAGGAATAGGTTCCTACGAGCAGTACTTC. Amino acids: CASTLGIGSYEQYF.

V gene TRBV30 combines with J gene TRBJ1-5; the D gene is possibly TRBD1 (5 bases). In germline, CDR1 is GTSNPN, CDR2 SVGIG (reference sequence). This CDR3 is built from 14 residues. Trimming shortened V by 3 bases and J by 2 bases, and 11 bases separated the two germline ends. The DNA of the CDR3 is TGTGCCTGGAGCTCTCCGGGGGGCAATCAGCCCCAGCATTTT. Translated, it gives CAWSSPGGNQPQHF.

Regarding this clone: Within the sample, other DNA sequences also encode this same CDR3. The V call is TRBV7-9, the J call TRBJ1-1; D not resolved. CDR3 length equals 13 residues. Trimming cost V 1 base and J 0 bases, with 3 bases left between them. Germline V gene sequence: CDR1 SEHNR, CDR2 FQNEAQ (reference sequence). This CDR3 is CASSLDMNTEAFF. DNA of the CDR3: TGTGCCAGCAGCTTAGACATGAACACTGAAGCTTTCTTT.

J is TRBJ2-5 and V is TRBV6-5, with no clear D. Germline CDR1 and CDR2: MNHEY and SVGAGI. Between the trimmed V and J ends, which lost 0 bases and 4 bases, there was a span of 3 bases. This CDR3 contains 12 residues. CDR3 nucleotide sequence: TGTGCCAGCAGTTACTCAGCAGAGACCCAGTACTTC. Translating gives CASSYSAETQYF.

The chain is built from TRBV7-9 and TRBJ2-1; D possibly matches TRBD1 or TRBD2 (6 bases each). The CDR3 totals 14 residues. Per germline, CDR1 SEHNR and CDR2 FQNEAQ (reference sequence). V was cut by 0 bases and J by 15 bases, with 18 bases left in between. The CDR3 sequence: CASSLALPGAGGFF. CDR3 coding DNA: TGTGCCAGCAGCTTAGCGTTACCGGGGGCTGGGGGGTTCTTC. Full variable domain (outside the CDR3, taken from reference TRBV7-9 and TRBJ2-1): DTGVSQNPRHKITKRGQNVTFRCDPISEHNRLYWYRQTLGQGPEFLTYFQNEAQLEKSRLLSDRFSAERPKGSFSTLEIQRTEQGDSAMYLCASSLALPGAGGFFGPGTRLTVL.